The text below deals with one TCR beta chain. Its antigen is as yet unknown. Clones were read by immunoSEQ multiplex PCR, and TCRdb kept only the in-frame ones, dropping some. The profile covers about 52,000 clones, with roughly 92% appearing a single time and 2.9% taken by the ten largest. The source of the sample is a study of T cells after posttransplantation cyclophosphamide. The CDR3 runs to 18 residues. Trimming took 1 base from V and 1 from J; bases not matched to a gene: 7. Germline V CDR1 and CDR2: SGHVS, FNYEAQ. Findings and limits, study-wide: Donor CD8+ memory clones often dominated recipient blood repertoires at later times. Recipient CMV seropositivity and CMV reactivation strongly tracked TRB clonality. Blood and skin or GI T cell repertoires showed limited TRB overlap.

The sequence was collected from a woman aged 30 to 39 in good health and a related stem cell transplant donor. This chain connects TRBV7-6 to TRBJ1-2; 12 bases match TRBD1. Input material: PBMCs. The CDR3 here is CASSLGGTGGSVNYGYTF. DNA of the CDR3: TGTGCCAGCAGCTTAGGAGGGACAGGGGGCAGTGTTAACTATGGCTACACCTTC.